A selection of T cell receptor beta chains follows, all from one sample in a study of blood T cell repertoires in COVID-19. The data were produced by immunoSEQ multiplex PCR, yet TCRdb's version contains in-frame clones alone and is incomplete. The table lists about 86,000 clones, 75% to 90% of them singletons. The sequenced sample consisted of peripheral blood. These receptors all come from a woman aged 80 or over with active or convalescent COVID-19. Both conserved end residues are trimmed from each CDR3. The order of the fields is CDR3 protein, V gene.

CDR3: ASSRMFGTGGSTDTQY
V: TRBV4-3

CDR3: ASSLGTADEQF
V: TRBV7-8

CDR3: ASSFGGATYNSPLH
V: TRBV5-1

CDR3: AISSEIDQPQH
V: TRBV10-3

CDR3: ASSQSAGPPGGYT
V: TRBV4-1

CDR3: ASSEALQGAGGEKLF
V: TRBV2

CDR3: ASSQGNAQPQH
V: TRBV19

CDR3: ASSDGTSGSGDTQY
V: TRBV10-1

CDR3: ASSPQGRNSPLH
V: TRBV19

CDR3: ASSASLGVLEKLF
V: TRBV2

CDR3: ASSLLGGPPGANVLT
V: TRBV7-9

CDR3: ASSYSRTQGHEQY
V: TRBV6-6

CDR3: ASSPGTGGEKLF
V: TRBV2

CDR3: ASSKRFGSLLGQY
V: TRBV6-5

CDR3: ASSPTSGGYTGELF
V: TRBV5-1

CDR3: SVGHQGETQY
V: TRBV29-1